The 20 T cell receptor beta chains below all came from one sample that was sequenced in a study of T cell repertoires in cytomegalovirus infection. Their recognized antigens are unknown. In TCRdb, the reads were re-called with MiXCR into one record per CDR3 protein. The sample contains 380,000 or so distinct CDR3 sequences, roughly 34% of which appear only once. This specimen was cultured PBMCs, taken from culture after CMV antigen stimulation. Source of these receptors: a human donor in good health (CMV status not recorded). Some clones in this sample may be carry-over from other donors' samples.

The chain carries TRBV30 and TRBJ2-3; D uncertain. CDR3 length: 12 amino acids. CDR1 and CDR2 from the germline V gene are GTSNPN and SVGIG (reference sequence). V was trimmed by 0 bases and J by 6 bases, leaving 7 bases between them. The CDR3 DNA sequence: TGTGCCTGGAGTGTTTTATTCGATACGCAGTATTTT. Translated: CAWSVLFDTQYF.

This clonotype was recorded a few times. The gene calls are TRBV19 and TRBJ2-1, with 13 bases fitting TRBD2. Germline values: CDR1 LNHDA, CDR2 SQIVND (reference sequence). The CDR3 has 16 residues. V shed 6 bases and J 7 bases; nucleotides not matched to a gene: 9. The CDR3 region is CASRPTSGRDQNEQFF. The CDR3 DNA reads as TGTGCCAGTAGGCCTACTAGCGGGAGGGATCAGAATGAGCAGTTCTTC.

The chain recombines TRBV6-5 with TRBJ1-1; D unclear. Trimming took off 8 bases at V and 1 base at J, with 8 bases between the two ends. CDR1 is MNHEY and CDR2 is SVGAGI in the germline V gene. This CDR3 has 12 residues. The CDR3 spells CASFDGNTEAFF. The CDR3 DNA reads as TGTGCCAGCTTCGACGGGAACACTGAAGCTTTCTTT.

This clonotype was detected only a few times. The chain joins TRBV29-1 to TRBJ1-4; D is possibly TRBD1 (5 bases). Germline values: CDR1 SQVTM, CDR2 ANQGSEA. The CDR3 sequence is 13 residues long. CDR3 loop: CTEKGRRDEKLFF. For the CDR3, the DNA is TGCACCGAGAAGGGGAGAAGAGATGAAAAACTGTTTTTT. Using reference TRBV29-1 and TRBJ1-4 for the parts outside the CDR3, the full variable domain is SAVISQKPSRDICQRGTSLTIQCQVDSQVTMMFWYRQQPGQSLTLIATANQGSEATYESGFVIDKFPISRPNLTFSTLTVSNMSPEDSSIYLCTEKGRRDEKLFFGSGTQLSVL.

The V call is TRBV5-6, the J call TRBJ1-4; D ambiguous. Germline lookup yields CDR1 SGHDT and CDR2 YYEEEE. Trimming left V 3 bases short and J 6 bases short, with 9 bases between. The CDR3 has 13 amino acids. CDR3 region: CASSSGRDEKLFF. The CDR3 region has the DNA TGTGCCAGCAGCTCCGGACGAGATGAAAAACTGTTTTTT.

J is TRBJ2-4 and V is TRBV11-2, with D possibly being TRBD2 (7 bases). Germline CDR1 SGHAT, CDR2 FQNNGV. The CDR3 consists of 14 residues. Trimming left V 5 bases short and J 8 bases short, with 16 bases between. The CDR3 nucleotides are TGTGCCAGCAGCGCAGACGTAGGGGGGGACATTCAGTACTTC. Its protein is CASSADVGGDIQYF.

The V gene is TRBV6-2 or TRBV6-3, the J gene TRBJ2-1, with TRBD2 matching over 14 bases. This CDR3 comprises 13 residues. Germline CDR1 and CDR2: MNHEY and SVGEGT. Trimming took 9 bases from V and 6 from J; bases not matched to a gene: 1. CDR3 amino acids: CASGTSGGNEQFF. In nucleotides, the CDR3 is TGTGCCAGTGGGACTAGCGGGGGCAATGAGCAGTTCTTC.

The chain is built from TRBV7-9 and TRBJ2-1; 12 nucleotides match TRBD2. CDR3 length: 16 residues. Germline V gene lookup returns CDR1 SEHNR and CDR2 FQNEAQ (reference sequence). V was pared by 5 bases and J by 8 bases, with 10 bases of the junction left unmatched. The CDR3 region has the DNA TGTGCCAGCAGCGAGCCCCTAGCGGGAGGGGTTGATGAGCAGTTCTTC. Its translation: CASSEPLAGGVDEQFF.

The chain links TRBV7-2 to TRBJ2-2; D might be TRBD1 (5 bases). The germline gives CDR1 SGHTA, CDR2 FQGNSA. CDR3 length equals 16 residues. V lost 1 base, J lost 4 bases, and 13 bases lay in between. CDR3 amino acids: CASSLERGRGTGELFF. The CDR3 nucleotides are TGTGCCAGCAGCTTAGAAAGGGGTCGAGGCACCGGGGAGCTGTTTTTT.

This clonotype was picked up many times. The chain recombines TRBV7-8 with TRBJ2-5, with 10 bases lining up with TRBD1. CDR3 length equals 17 residues. J lost 3 bases, V lost 3 bases, and 10 bases had no gene match. Looked up from germline, CDR1 is SGHVS and CDR2 is FQNEAQ. CDR3 in amino acids: CASSLLTGTGDEETQYF. The CDR3 bases are TGTGCCAGCAGCTTGCTGACCGGGACAGGGGATGAAGAGACCCAGTACTTC.

This CDR3 reads CASSYFQGTLFGYTF. In DNA, the CDR3 is TGTGCCAGCAGTTACTTTCAGGGGACTTTATTTGGCTACACCTTC. V and J are TRBV6-5 and TRBJ1-2, with a possible D match to TRBD1 (6 bases). V was pared by 1 base and J by 7 bases, with 16 bases between. This CDR3 has 15 residues. Germline-derived CDR1 and CDR2 are MNHEY and SVGAGI.

This chain uses TRBV4-3 with TRBJ1-4; D might be TRBD1 (6 bases). CDR1 is LGHNA, CDR2 YSLEER, per germline. V was cut by 3 bases and J by 10 bases, with 18 bases left in between. The CDR3 runs 15 residues. The CDR3 protein is CASSQLQGGGGKLFF. The CDR3 coding sequence is TGCGCCAGCAGCCAGCTACAGGGCGGGGGAGGAAAACTGTTTTTT.

This clonotype was observed a handful of times. This chain joins TRBV4-1 and TRBJ2-6; a weak D match, TRBD2 (6 bases). V was trimmed by 4 bases and J by 0 bases, leaving 13 bases between them. The V gene's germline CDR1 is MGHRA and CDR2 YSYEKL. The length of the CDR3 is 17 residues. This CDR3 is CASSPGAGYSGANVLTF. The CDR3 nucleotides read TGCGCCAGCAGCCCGGGAGCGGGTTACTCTGGGGCCAACGTCCTGACTTTC.

The J gene is TRBJ2-5, the V gene TRBV12-3 or TRBV12-4; possibly TRBD1 for D (5 bases). The ends were cut back, 5 bases at V and 1 base at J, with 11 bases in the middle. This CDR3 spans 14 amino acids. Here the CDR3 DNA reads TGTGCCAGCAGTCCCGACAGCTTCCAAGAGACCCAGTACTTC. This codes for CASSPDSFQETQYF.

The V call is TRBV20-1, the J call TRBJ2-5, with a possible D match to TRBD2 (6 bases). Germline assignment: CDR1 DFQATT and CDR2 SNEGSKA (reference sequence). The CDR3 has 13 residues. V lost 1 base and J 5 bases, leaving 11 bases between the germline ends. CDR3 bases: TGCAGTGCTAGAGGAGGGGCGGGGGAGACCCAGTACTTC. It yields the protein CSARGGAGETQYF.

The gene calls are TRBV29-1 and TRBJ2-1; D possibly corresponds to TRBD2 (5 bases). V lost 4 bases, J lost 0 bases, and 13 bases lay in between. The CDR3 has 15 residues. Germline V gene lookup returns CDR1 SQVTM and CDR2 ANQGSEA. In DNA form, the CDR3 reads TGCAGCGTTGGATTAGCGTCAAGCTCCTACAATGAGCAGTTCTTC. It translates to CSVGLASSSYNEQFF.

This clonotype occurred a few times. The J gene is TRBJ2-7, the V gene TRBV7-9, with D unresolved. Germline CDR1 reads SEHNR; CDR2 reads FQNEAQ (reference sequence). This CDR3 is built from 12 residues. V gave up 5 bases and J gave up 3 bases, with 8 bases separating them. The CDR3 nucleotides are TGTGCCAGCAGCACGACGGACTACGAGCAGTACTTC. Translation gives CASSTTDYEQYF.

This clonotype was seen only a few times. This CDR3 reads CASSYYGVSTDTQYF. The CDR3, as DNA: TGTGCCAGCAGTTACTATGGGGTTAGCACAGATACGCAGTATTTT. V usage is TRBV6-2 or TRBV6-3 and J usage is TRBJ2-3, with no clear D. From germline, CDR1 is MNHEY and CDR2 SVGEGT. V lost 1 base and J lost 0, with 8 bases in between. The CDR3 consists of 15 residues.

The chain links TRBV19 to TRBJ1-5; 7 bases agree with TRBD1. V shed 9 bases, J shed 7 bases, and the junction held 9 bases outside the gene matches. This CDR3 is 13 amino acids long. Looked up from germline, CDR1 is LNHDA and CDR2 is SQIVND (reference sequence). The CDR3 is CASEDRPGQPQHF. DNA for the CDR3: TGTGCCAGCGAGGACAGGCCCGGGCAGCCCCAGCATTTT. Full variable domain (rest looked up from reference TRBV19 and TRBJ1-5): DGGITQSPKYLFRKEGQNVTLSCEQNLNHDAMYWYRQDPGQGLRLIYYSQIVNDFQKGDIAEGYSVSREKKESFPLTVTSAQKNPTAFYLCASEDRPGQPQHFGDGTRLSIL.

The chain has TRBV4-1 and TRBJ1-5, with TRBD1 as a possible D gene (6 bases). Trimming left V 1 base short and J 0 bases short, with 10 bases between. Germline lookup yields CDR1 MGHRA and CDR2 YSYEKL. This CDR3 comprises 16 residues. The CDR3, as DNA: TGCGCCAGCAGCCAAGTGCAGGGGTATAGCAATCAGCCCCAGCATTTT. This codes for CASSQVQGYSNQPQHF.